Listed here is a single TCR beta chain. Its target is unknown. The CDR3 extends over 14 amino acids. Germline lookup yields CDR1 MNHNS and CDR2 SASEGT. V lost 7 bases, J lost 4 bases, and 16 bases lay in between. Constant-segment-primed 5'RACE gave TCR alpha and TCR beta cDNA libraries with sample barcodes and UMIs. TCRdb passed the 5' RACE reads through MiXCR, listing each CDR3 protein once. Seen here are under 700,000 distinct CDR3 sequences, around 21% observed once, and the top ten hold approximately 13%. This record comes from a study of T-cell memory formation after mild COVID-19. Findings and caveats of the study: Contracting clones from day 15 to 85 showed balanced CD4/CD8; later expanders favored CD4+. Nothing showed for sure that second-wave clones peaking on day 37 were SARS-CoV-2 specific.

The source material was PBMCs or a T cell subset sorted from them (not recorded which). The rearrangement uses TRBV6-1 and TRBJ1-1; D unresolved. The receptor's source is an adult woman who had mild COVID-19 (a few samples of this study predate the infection). Cell type and time point are not known. CDR3 in amino acids: CASTLESLGTEAFF. The CDR3 nucleotides are TGTGCCAGCACCCTGGAATCCTTGGGCACTGAAGCTTTCTTT.